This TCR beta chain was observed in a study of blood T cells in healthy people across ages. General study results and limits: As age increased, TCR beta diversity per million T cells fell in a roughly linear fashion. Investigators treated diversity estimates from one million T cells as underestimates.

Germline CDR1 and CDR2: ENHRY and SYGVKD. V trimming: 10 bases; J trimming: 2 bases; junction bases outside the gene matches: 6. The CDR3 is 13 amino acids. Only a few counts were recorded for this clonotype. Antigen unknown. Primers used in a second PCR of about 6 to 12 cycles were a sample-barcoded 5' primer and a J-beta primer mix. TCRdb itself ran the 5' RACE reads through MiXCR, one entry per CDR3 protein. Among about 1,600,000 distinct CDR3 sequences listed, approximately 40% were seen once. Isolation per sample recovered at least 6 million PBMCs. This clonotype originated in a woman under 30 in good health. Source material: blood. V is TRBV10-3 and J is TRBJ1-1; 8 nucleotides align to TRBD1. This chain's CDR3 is CATSTGVNTEAFF. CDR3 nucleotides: TGTGCCACCTCGACAGGGGTCAACACTGAAGCTTTCTTT.